The clone carrying this T cell receptor (beta chain) was recorded only once. Using immunoSEQ multiplex PCR, the repertoire was profiled, and TCRdb retains in-frame clones only, with some absent. This table holds 70,000 to 95,000 clones, 90% to 95% found once. This sample is part of a study of OX40 agonist ivuxolimab in advanced cancers. The CDR3 length is 14 residues. V gave up 0 bases and J gave up 6 bases, with 12 bases separating them. The germline CDR1 and CDR2 sequences are SGHKS and YYEKEE (reference sequence). The origin of this receptor is an adult with an advanced solid tumor such as melanoma, head and neck, liver or kidney cancer. Specimen: CD4+ or CD8+ T cells sorted from blood, collected in a trial of the OX40 agonist ivuxolimab. J is TRBJ1-1 and V is TRBV5-5; the D is unclear. This CDR3 is CASSLATSSPEAFF. In nucleotides, the CDR3 is TGTGCCAGCAGCTTGGCTACCAGTTCTCCTGAAGCTTTCTTT.